Below, 25 T cell receptor beta chains from the same sample are listed, as sequenced in a study of neurological immune-mediated disorders. TCRdb reanalysed the 5' RACE reads using MiXCR and keeps one entry per CDR3 protein. The sample has about 62,000 distinct CDR3 sequences; 4% to 6% are singletons. The sequenced sample consisted of PBMCs. Receptors originate from a woman aged 45-59 years with multiple sclerosis.

A remark on this clonotype: A much bigger clone sits one base away, suggesting this may be a read error. The V call is TRBV20-1, the J call TRBJ1-1; D is unresolved. Germline values: CDR1 DFQATT, CDR2 SNEGSKA (reference sequence). This CDR3 has 14 residues. CDR3 residues: CGARDDYRNTEAFF. CDR3 coding DNA: TGCGGTGCTAGAGATGATTACAGGAACACTGAAGCTTTCTTT.

This clonotype was seen many times. V usage is TRBV9 and J usage is TRBJ2-1; 10 bases align to TRBD2. The germline CDR1 and CDR2 sequences are SGDLS and YYNGEE. This CDR3 has 15 amino acids. Germline trimming cut 3 bases from V and 4 bases from J; bases unmatched to any gene: 4. The CDR3 DNA reads TGTGCCAGCAGCGAGGCTAGCGGGGGATACAATGAGCAGTTCTTC. Protein sequence: CASSEASGGYNEQFF.

This clonotype was detected many times. The rearrangement joins TRBV20-1 to TRBJ1-2; 12 nucleotides line up with TRBD1. Germline CDR1 reads DFQATT; CDR2 reads SNEGSKA (reference sequence). This CDR3 region has 17 residues. Trimming at V came to 1 base and at J to 8 bases, leaving 14 bases not matched to a gene. DNA of the CDR3: TGCAGTGCTAGAGCCCGACGATCGGGACAGGGGGCAGGGGGCTACACCTTC. As protein: CSARARRSGQGAGGYTF.

This clonotype was detected many times. The gene calls are TRBV12-3 or TRBV12-4 and TRBJ2-1; TRBD1 is a possible D gene (5 bases). V lost 2 bases and J lost 10, with 15 bases in between. This CDR3 has 14 residues. The CDR3 DNA reads as TGTGCCAGCAGTTTACAGGGAAGGGTTAGAGAGCAGTTCTTC. Amino acid sequence: CASSLQGRVREQFF.

This clonotype showed up many times. V gene TRBV27 combines with J gene TRBJ2-1; D is perhaps TRBD2 (5 bases). This CDR3 has 13 residues. The germline gives CDR1 MNHEY, CDR2 SMNVEV (reference sequence). The V gene lost 8 bases and the J gene lost 2 bases, with 10 bases spanning the gap. The CDR3 reads CASRTGTYNEQFF. CDR3 in DNA: TGTGCCAGCCGAACCGGGACCTACAATGAGCAGTTCTTC.

This clonotype was seen at least ten times. The CDR3 loop is CSVGGPQETQYF. The CDR3, as DNA: TGCAGCGTTGGGGGACCCCAGGAGACCCAGTACTTC. The chain employs TRBV29-1 and TRBJ2-5; either TRBD1 or TRBD2 may supply D (5 bases each). The CDR3 spans 12 residues. Trimming left V 4 bases short and J 5 bases short, with 11 bases between. Per the germline V gene, CDR1 is SQVTM and CDR2 is ANQGSEA.

The genes are TRBV7-2 and TRBJ2-5; tentatively, D is TRBD1 (6 bases). The CDR3 contains 14 residues. Germline CDR1 reads SGHTA; CDR2 reads FQGNSA. The V gene lost 1 base and the J gene lost 6 bases, with 12 bases spanning the gap. CDR3 amino acids: CASSLEAGVKTQYF. DNA of the CDR3: TGTGCCAGCAGCTTAGAGGCAGGGGTAAAGACCCAGTACTTC.

Regarding this clonotype: The junction does not match germline at one end; this may be a read error. This chain joins TRBV7-9 and TRBJ2-1; D might be TRBD1 (6 bases). CDR1 and CDR2 (germline): SEHNR, FQNEAQ (reference sequence). This CDR3 is 11 amino acids long. CDR3 residues: CASSLGTSPIF. The CDR3 nucleotides read TGTGCCAGCAGCCTCGGGACAAGCCCAATCTTC.

This clonotype appeared many times. The chain employs TRBV20-1 and TRBJ1-4; no reliable D call. The CDR3 is 16 residues long. CDR1 and CDR2 from the germline V gene are DFQATT and SNEGSKA (reference sequence). V was shortened by 4 bases and J by 4 bases, with 19 bases between the two germline ends. The CDR3 loop reads CSAKIRSGRDNEKLFF. DNA of the CDR3: TGCAGTGCTAAAATCCGAAGTGGCAGAGATAATGAAAAACTGTTTTTT.

This chain connects TRBV4-1 to TRBJ2-3; TRBD2 matches 7 bases. J gave up 1 base and V 0 bases, and 1 base lay outside the gene matches. The germline CDR1 and CDR2 sequences are MGHRA and YSYEKL. This CDR3 contains 15 residues. The DNA for the CDR3 is TGCGCCAGCAGCCAAGATGCGGGGGGCACAGATACGCAGTATTTT. It specifies CASSQDAGGTDTQYF.

This clonotype was counted a few times. The chain uses TRBV6-2 or TRBV6-3 and TRBJ2-3, with TRBD2 identical over 8 bases. With 3 bases clipped from V and 2 bases from J, the junction kept 4 bases outside the gene matches. CDR3 size: 15 residues. CDR1 is MNHEY, CDR2 SVGEGT, per germline. This CDR3 reads CASSYLAGATDTQYF. The DNA for the CDR3 is TGTGCCAGCAGTTATCTAGCGGGCGCCACAGATACGCAGTATTTT.

This clonotype has a handful of counts. The chain joins TRBV12-3 or TRBV12-4 to TRBJ2-2; D possibly matches TRBD1 or TRBD2 (5 bases each). CDR3 length: 17 residues. V was pared by 6 bases and J by 5 bases, with 22 bases between. The CDR3 DNA sequence: TGTGCCAGCAGCATGAACCCGGGACGTTTGCCGACCGGGGAGCTGTTTTTT. Translating gives CASSMNPGRLPTGELFF.

In its sample, this clonotype was seen many times. The rearrangement joins TRBV6-4 to TRBJ2-3; TRBD2 might be the D (5 bases). This CDR3 contains 15 residues. The V end was cut by 0 bases, the J end by 4 bases, with 11 bases between. Germline CDR1 MRHNA, CDR2 SNTAGT. The CDR3 spells CASSDSGVASDTQYF. CDR3 in DNA: TGTGCCAGCAGTGACTCCGGGGTAGCATCAGATACGCAGTATTTT.

This chain uses TRBV20-1 with TRBJ2-7; D remains ambiguous. CDR3 length equals 11 residues. With 5 bases removed from V and 7 bases from J, the gap between germline ends came to 12 bases. Per the germline V gene, CDR1 is DFQATT and CDR2 is SNEGSKA (reference sequence). The DNA for the CDR3 is TGCAGTGCTGAAGTAGTACAAGAGCAGTACTTC. As protein: CSAEVVQEQYF.

In its sample, this clonotype was seen many times. The chain is built from TRBV12-3 or TRBV12-4 and TRBJ2-5; 8 bases agree with TRBD1. CDR3 length equals 13 residues. V lost 5 bases to trimming and J lost 3 bases; unmatched junction nucleotides: 2. CDR3 loop: CASSRQGKETQYF. DNA for the CDR3: TGTGCCAGCAGTCGACAGGGGAAAGAGACCCAGTACTTC.

The J gene is TRBJ2-5, the V gene TRBV9; TRBD2 is a possible D gene (6 bases). The germline V gene has CDR1 SGDLS and CDR2 YYNGEE. The CDR3 extends over 17 amino acids. V lost 2 bases and J lost 0, with 17 bases in between. The CDR3 DNA sequence: TGTGCCAGCAGCGTTTCCGGGACGCGGGGCTACCAAGAGACCCAGTACTTC. Its protein is CASSVSGTRGYQETQYF.

This clonotype has ten or more counts. The chain combines TRBV9 with TRBJ2-7; no reliable D call. The germline gives CDR1 SGDLS, CDR2 YYNGEE. V was cut by 0 bases and J by 2 bases, with 9 bases left in between. CDR3 size: 14 residues. The CDR3 nucleotides are TGTGCCAGCAGCGTAGCTTCCCAAACCTACGAGCAGTACTTC. This translates into CASSVASQTYEQYF.

This clonotype came up many times. The V gene is TRBV4-2, the J gene TRBJ2-7; 15 positions match TRBD2. This CDR3 is 18 amino acids long. The V segment lost 1 base and the J segment 0 bases; nucleotides outside the gene matches: 4. The germline gives CDR1 LGHNA, CDR2 YNFKEQ. CDR3: CASSQGGTSGGNSYEQYF. The CDR3 DNA sequence: TGTGCCAGCAGCCAAGGCGGGACTAGCGGGGGGAACTCCTACGAGCAGTACTTC.

Only a few counts were recorded for this clonotype. The junction departs from germline at one end; a sequencing error may be responsible. The J gene is TRBJ1-5, the V gene TRBV6-5; TRBD1 matches at 7 bases. This CDR3 region has 13 residues. Germline V lookup: CDR1 MNHEY, CDR2 SVGAGI. In DNA form, the CDR3 reads TGTGCCAGCAGCCTAGACAGGGATCAGCCCCAGAATTTT. It yields the protein CASSLDRDQPQNF.

In this sample, this clonotype turned up many times. The rearrangement links TRBV12-3 or TRBV12-4 to TRBJ2-2; the D call may be TRBD1 or TRBD2 (5 bases each). V was trimmed by 4 bases and J by 5 bases, leaving 17 bases between them. The CDR3 length is 16 residues. CDR3 DNA: TGTGCCAGCAGTTCCGGGACCCACTTCATGACCGGGGAGCTGTTTTTT. It translates to CASSSGTHFMTGELFF.

This clonotype came up many times. The chain combines TRBV12-3 or TRBV12-4 with TRBJ2-1, with TRBD1 matching over 10 bases. CDR3 length equals 15 residues. J gave up 4 bases and V 6 bases, and 6 bases lay outside the gene matches. In DNA form, the CDR3 reads TGTGCCAGCAGGGAGACAGGGGGCGTTTACAATGAGCAGTTCTTC. Translated: CASRETGGVYNEQFF.

This clonotype was seen repeatedly, ten times or more. The CDR3 loop is CASSGTSGGAETQYF. The DNA of the CDR3 is TGCGCCAGCAGCGGGACTAGCGGGGGGGCGGAGACCCAGTACTTC. V and J are TRBV5-1 and TRBJ2-5; 16 bases fit TRBD2. The CDR3 runs to 15 residues. The junction had 2 bases not matched to a gene; V was cut back by 4 bases and J by 5 bases. CDR1 SGHRS and CDR2 YFSETQ come from the germline V gene.

This clonotype was seen many times. CDR3 sequence: CASSLSRVLPGANVLTF. The CDR3 nucleotides read TGTGCCAGCAGCTTAAGCAGGGTCCTACCTGGGGCCAACGTCCTGACTTTC. The chain carries TRBV11-1 and TRBJ2-6, with TRBD1 as a possible D gene (5 bases). Per germline, CDR1 SGHAT and CDR2 FQDESV (reference sequence). Trimming stripped 2 bases from V and 2 bases from J, with 13 bases between. The CDR3 length is 17 residues.

Many counts were recorded for this clonotype. V is TRBV27 and J is TRBJ2-5; D tentatively fits TRBD1 or TRBD2 (5 bases each). Trimming removed 4 bases from V and 4 bases from J, with 22 bases in between. The CDR3 loop spans 17 amino acids. CDR1 and CDR2 (germline): MNHEY, SMNVEV (reference sequence). The CDR3 sequence: CASSSRPGTLNGETQYF. The CDR3 nucleotides are TGTGCCAGCAGTTCCCGACCCGGGACGCTAAACGGAGAGACCCAGTACTTC.

The V gene is TRBV19, the J gene TRBJ1-3; D remains ambiguous. This CDR3 is built from 12 residues. The germline V gene encodes CDR1 LNHDA and CDR2 SQIVND (reference sequence). V lost 2 bases, J lost 4 bases, and 3 bases lay in between. CDR3 DNA: TGTGCCAGTAGTATAAGAGGAAACACCATATATTTT. Translating it yields CASSIRGNTIYF.